This entry features one T cell receptor (beta chain) sequence. This clonotype was counted only a few times. No cognate antigen has been identified for it. Base-call qualities are not available, and no considerably larger clone is one nucleotide away. The record originates from a study of identical twins (dated by TCRdb to 2016 to 2017). Context from the whole study: TCR alpha and beta repertoires from monozygotic twins, unrelated adults of various ages and cord blood were deep-sequenced to test whether fetal clonotypes persist. Replicate twin experiments were performed at different times using different library preparation protocols to rule out contamination. Results the study describes overall, beyond this receptor: In beta out-of-frame sequences, excess twin sharing was weaker, because having fewer shared sequences lowered the signal-to-noise ratio. In monozygotic twins, out-of-frame TCR alpha sharing was systematically underestimated by recombination models, although the models agreed with sharing between unrelated individuals. Conclusions relied on cross-sectional statistical analysis, since the same donors could not be followed over many years. Fewer insertions were carried by abundant cord blood beta clonotypes, a similar but weaker trend appeared in young adult naive repertoires, and no such trend appeared in memory repertoires. Zero-insertion analyses could be partly confounded by invariant T cells such as MAIT and iNKT, although diverse VJ usage argued against such confounding for most clonotypes. Compared with coincidental sharing between unrelated individuals, an excess of low generation-probability sequences was observed among out-of-frame TCR alpha sequences shared between twins.

Only healthy Caucasian donors were included. The twin cohort consisted of three pairs of female monozygotic twins, all aged roughly 18 to 30 years. Peripheral blood mononuclear cells were used as the source from which RNA for TCR libraries was isolated. For this chain, trimming is 0 bases at the V end and 2 bases at the J end, and the number of junction bases without a gene match is 2. The CDR3 covers 15 residues, taking in both the cysteine and the phenylalanine. The read is trimmed to its CDR3 DNA, 45 bases read in frame from base 1. CDR1 and CDR2, per the germline V gene (reference sequence), are DFQATT and SNEGSKA. Libraries were made using 5' RACE. The sequencer listed for this sample is Illumina HiSeq 2000. Template switching introduced a universal primer binding site; the final cDNA contained a unique molecular identifier, enabling accurate counting of TCR cDNA molecules. Specific primers in the conserved constant-segment region were used to synthesize first-strand cDNA for TCR alpha and beta chains. To control for contamination, each cDNA library was double barcoded with a SMART-Mk sample barcode plus Illumina barcodes. TruSeq adapter sequences and Illumina sample barcodes were added in two successive PCR steps. TCR alpha and beta cDNA libraries were sequenced on the Illumina HiSeq platform with custom primers. Turning to the authors' computational methods: Raw reads were processed with MiGEC to extract unique molecular identifiers, and MiXCR was used to determine CDR3 positions. Recombination models were inferred per individual with the repgenHMM and IGoR tools using an EM algorithm. The tcR package in R was used for shared clonotype analysis, with sharing normalized by the product of cloneset sizes. To study raw recombination free of thymic and clonal selection effects, out-of-frame nonproductive sequences were analyzed. The public reads were reprocessed in TCRdb via fastp at Q25 and MiXCR, keeping in-frame beta chains. Rows with a matching CDR3 protein are joined into one entry that keeps the most common DNA and genes. TCRdb's processing, not the study's, gives the V and J calls here. For this sample the table gives hundreds of thousands of distinct CDR3 sequences, of which more than 6.5% were detected only once. Around 0.98% of the sample belongs to the ten largest clones.

The sample was also reused in another study, on yellow fever vaccine responses in identical twins. From that second study: According to the authors, the vaccine-induced T cell response in identical twins seemed to be partly convergent and partly specific to each individual. In identical twins, the study followed T cell clones that responded to the vaccine with precision.

This sequence uses TRBV20-1 and TRBJ2-7, with 12 middle bases fitting TRBD2. The receptor's source is a woman between 18 and 29 years old in good health. Sequenced sample: PBMCs. The DNA sequence reads TGCAGTGCTAGAGAGCCTAGCGGGAGGGCCTACGAGCAGTACTTC. Translation gives CSAREPSGRAYEQYF.